This is a list of T cell receptor beta chains from one sample in a study of blood T cell repertoires in COVID-19. The table came from immunoSEQ multiplex PCR; TCRdb's copy has only in-frame clones and leaves some out. The sample carries around 56,000 clones, around 93% recorded once. The sequenced sample consisted of peripheral blood. Receptor source: an older woman with active or convalescent COVID-19. Each CDR3 is given with its conserved first and last residue. The D gene is left open where the match is weak. Clone size appears in some rows only: once, few, many, or a class for an expanded clone.

V	D	J	size	CDR3	DNA
TRBV30	TRBD2	TRBJ2-7	.	CAWTLAGSSYEQYF	TGTGCCTGGACTCTAGCGGGGAGCTCCTACGAGCAGTACTTC
TRBV2	.	TRBJ1-5	.	CASSDRGSNQPQHF	TGTGCCAGCAGTGACAGGGGTAGCAATCAGCCCCAGCATTTT
TRBV2	.	TRBJ1-2	.	CASSPGEGSGYTF	TGTGCCAGCAGTCCAGGGGAAGGAAGCGGCTACACCTTC
TRBV21-1	.	TRBJ2-7	few	CASSRPPGVTGGAFYEQYF	TGTGCCAGCAGCAGGCCTCCGGGGGTGACAGGGGGCGCCTTCTACGAGCAGTACTTC
TRBV15	.	TRBJ2-1	.	CATSPAKSGATNEQFF	TGTGCCACCAGCCCCGCAAAAAGCGGAGCAACAAATGAGCAGTTCTTC
TRBV24-1	.	TRBJ2-5	.	CATSDSRARGETQYF	TGTGCCACCAGTGATTCACGGGCCCGGGGAGAGACCCAGTACTTC
TRBV11-3	.	TRBJ1-3	.	CASSGQGNTIYF	TGTGCCAGCAGCGGACAGGGAAACACCATATATTTT
TRBV30	.	TRBJ2-3	once	CAWGSSTSTDTQYF	TGTGCCTGGGGCTCGAGCACTAGCACAGATACGCAGTATTTT
TRBV6-5	.	TRBJ1-6	.	CASSYRRSSYNSPLHF	TGTGCCAGCAGTTACCGGCGGAGCTCCTATAATTCACCCCTCCACTTT
TRBV12-3/TRBV12-4	.	TRBJ2-7	.	CASSFSTGEQYF	TGTGCCAGCAGTTTTTCTACGGGCGAGCAGTACTTC
TRBV6-5	.	TRBJ1-6	.	CASSYRVEAYNSPLHF	TGTGCCAGCAGTTACAGGGTGGAGGCCTATAATTCACCCCTCCACTTT
TRBV7-2	TRBD1	TRBJ2-7	.	CASIFAGTGAYEQYF	TGTGCCAGCATTTTTGCCGGGACAGGGGCCTACGAGCAGTACTTC
TRBV4-3	.	TRBJ2-7	.	CASSQGTDYEQYF	TGCGCCAGCAGCCAAGGGACAGACTACGAGCAGTACTTC
TRBV21-1	.	TRBJ1-3	.	CASRETGGNTIYF	TGTGCCAGCAGGGAAACGGGGGGAAACACCATATATTTT
TRBV5-1	.	TRBJ2-4	.	CASSLGLGDWAKNIQYF	TGCGCCAGCAGCTTAGGATTAGGGGATTGGGCCAAAAACATTCAGTACTTC
TRBV30	TRBD1	TRBJ1-4	.	CAWNSRTRDRVEKLFF	TGTGCCTGGAACTCCCGCACTCGGGACAGGGTTGAAAAACTGTTTTTT
TRBV6-5	.	TRBJ2-3	.	CASSRGVRTDTQYF	TGTGCCAGCAGTCGCGGGGTTCGCACAGATACGCAGTATTTT
TRBV12-3/TRBV12-4	.	TRBJ1-1	.	CASSYSKYTEAFF	TGTGCCAGCAGTTACTCCAAATACACTGAAGCTTTCTTT
TRBV29-1	.	TRBJ1-1	.	CSVDEHSRQNTEAFF	TGCAGCGTTGACGAACACAGCAGACAAAACACTGAAGCTTTCTTT
TRBV18	.	TRBJ1-3	.	CASSPRQAVDSGNTIYF	TGTGCCAGCTCACCAAGACAGGCGGTTGATTCTGGAAACACCATATATTTT
TRBV6-5	.	TRBJ1-1	once	CASSNAALGATEAFF	TGTGCCAGCAGCAACGCGGCCCTGGGGGCGACTGAAGCTTTCTTT
TRBV5-1	TRBD2	TRBJ2-1	.	CASSRELAAFYNEQFF	TGCGCCAGCAGCAGAGAACTAGCGGCGTTTTACAATGAGCAGTTCTTC
TRBV11-1	TRBD2	TRBJ2-1	.	CASSFGTSGGDEQFF	TGTGCCAGCAGCTTCGGGACTAGCGGGGGGGATGAGCAGTTCTTC
TRBV11-2	TRBD2	TRBJ2-7	.	CASSHAGGYEQYF	TGTGCCAGCAGCCACGCGGGGGGATACGAGCAGTACTTC
TRBV28	TRBD1	TRBJ2-3	.	CASSPGQTSTDTQYF	TGTGCCAGCAGTCCGGGACAGACTTCCACAGATACGCAGTATTTT
TRBV6-5	.	TRBJ2-2	.	CASSYSPGVGTGELFF	TGTGCCAGCAGTTACTCACCGGGAGTGGGCACCGGGGAGCTGTTTTTT
TRBV19	.	TRBJ1-6	few	CASSNGGGSPLHF	TGTGCCAGTAGTAACGGGGGGGGATCACCCCTCCACTTT
TRBV6-5	TRBD1	TRBJ1-2	.	CASRETGLNYGYTF	TGTGCCAGCAGGGAGACAGGGCTTAACTATGGCTACACCTTC
TRBV30	.	TRBJ2-7	once	CAWRPGDYEQYF	TGTGCCTGGAGACCGGGGGACTACGAGCAGTACTTC
TRBV28	.	TRBJ2-7	.	CASSLSAYEQYF	TGTGCCAGCAGTTTATCCGCGTACGAGCAGTACTTC
TRBV19	TRBD1	TRBJ2-2	.	CASTARGTGPSGELFF	TGTGCCAGTACCGCGAGGGGGACAGGGCCCTCCGGGGAGCTGTTTTTT
TRBV19	TRBD1	TRBJ1-5	.	CASRDRTSSNQPQHF	TGTGCCAGTCGGGACAGAACTTCTAGCAATCAGCCCCAGCATTTT
TRBV7-9	.	TRBJ1-1	once	CASSLQINTEAFF	TGTGCCAGCAGCCTACAGATAAACACTGAAGCTTTCTTT
TRBV5-1	.	TRBJ2-3	.	CASNYMGGSTDTQYF	TGCGCCAGCAACTACATGGGAGGATCCACAGATACGCAGTATTTT
TRBV7-2	TRBD1	TRBJ2-3	once	CASSYRASTGAWADTQYF	TGTGCCAGCAGCTACCGCGCCTCGACAGGGGCCTGGGCAGATACGCAGTATTTT
TRBV9	.	TRBJ2-3	.	CASSVRSSGTDTQYF	TGTGCCAGCAGCGTAAGGTCTAGCGGCACAGATACGCAGTATTTT
TRBV9	.	TRBJ2-7	.	CASSHHGSNYEQYF	TGTGCCAGCAGCCACCACGGGAGCAACTACGAGCAGTACTTC
TRBV12-3/TRBV12-4	.	TRBJ2-5	few	CASSLLQETQYF	TGTGCCAGCAGTCTCCTCCAAGAGACCCAGTACTTC
TRBV5-4	.	TRBJ1-4	.	CASSPGTTNEKLFF	TGTGCCAGCAGCCCCGGGACAACTAATGAAAAACTGTTTTTT
TRBV11-2	TRBD1	TRBJ2-3	.	CASSFAVPGQEPNTQYF	TGTGCCAGCAGCTTCGCCGTCCCGGGACAGGAGCCGAATACGCAGTATTTT
TRBV19	TRBD2	TRBJ2-5	.	CASSISASGPQETQYF	TGTGCCAGTAGTATCTCGGCTAGCGGGCCTCAAGAGACCCAGTACTTC
TRBV28	TRBD1	TRBJ2-5	.	CASSLRDRAEETQYF	TGTGCCAGCAGTCTCCGGGACAGAGCAGAAGAGACCCAGTACTTC
TRBV28	TRBD1	TRBJ1-5	.	CASSLSVHRGAHQPQHF	TGTGCCAGCAGTTTATCCGTACACAGGGGGGCCCATCAGCCCCAGCATTTT
TRBV4-2	.	TRBJ1-4	.	CASSQDSATNEKLFF	TGTGCCAGCAGCCAAGATAGTGCAACTAATGAAAAACTGTTTTTT
TRBV4-2	TRBD1	TRBJ2-2	.	CASSQAVGGTGGTGELFF	TGTGCCAGCAGCCAAGCCGTGGGCGGGACAGGGGGCACCGGGGAGCTGTTTTTT
TRBV18	.	TRBJ1-1	once	CASSPRELEAFF	TGTGCCAGCTCACCGAGGGAGCTTGAAGCTTTCTTT
TRBV6-5	.	TRBJ2-2	.	CASRNRDGTGELFF	TGTGCCAGCAGGAACAGGGATGGGACCGGGGAGCTGTTTTTT
TRBV6-5	.	TRBJ1-2	.	CASSYSMRRDDYGYTF	TGTGCCAGCAGTTACTCGATGCGGAGAGATGACTATGGCTACACCTTC
TRBV27	TRBD1	TRBJ2-7	.	CASSPGQYEQYF	TGTGCCAGCAGCCCGGGACAGTACGAGCAGTACTTC
TRBV5-1	TRBD1	TRBJ2-1	.	CASSIGGRGGWTYNEQFF	TGCGCCAGCAGCATTGGGGGACGAGGGGGCTGGACCTACAATGAGCAGTTCTTC
TRBV7-3	TRBD2	TRBJ2-5	.	CASSPGLAGGPGVETQYF	TGTGCCAGCAGCCCGGGACTAGCGGGAGGGCCGGGTGTGGAGACCCAGTACTTC